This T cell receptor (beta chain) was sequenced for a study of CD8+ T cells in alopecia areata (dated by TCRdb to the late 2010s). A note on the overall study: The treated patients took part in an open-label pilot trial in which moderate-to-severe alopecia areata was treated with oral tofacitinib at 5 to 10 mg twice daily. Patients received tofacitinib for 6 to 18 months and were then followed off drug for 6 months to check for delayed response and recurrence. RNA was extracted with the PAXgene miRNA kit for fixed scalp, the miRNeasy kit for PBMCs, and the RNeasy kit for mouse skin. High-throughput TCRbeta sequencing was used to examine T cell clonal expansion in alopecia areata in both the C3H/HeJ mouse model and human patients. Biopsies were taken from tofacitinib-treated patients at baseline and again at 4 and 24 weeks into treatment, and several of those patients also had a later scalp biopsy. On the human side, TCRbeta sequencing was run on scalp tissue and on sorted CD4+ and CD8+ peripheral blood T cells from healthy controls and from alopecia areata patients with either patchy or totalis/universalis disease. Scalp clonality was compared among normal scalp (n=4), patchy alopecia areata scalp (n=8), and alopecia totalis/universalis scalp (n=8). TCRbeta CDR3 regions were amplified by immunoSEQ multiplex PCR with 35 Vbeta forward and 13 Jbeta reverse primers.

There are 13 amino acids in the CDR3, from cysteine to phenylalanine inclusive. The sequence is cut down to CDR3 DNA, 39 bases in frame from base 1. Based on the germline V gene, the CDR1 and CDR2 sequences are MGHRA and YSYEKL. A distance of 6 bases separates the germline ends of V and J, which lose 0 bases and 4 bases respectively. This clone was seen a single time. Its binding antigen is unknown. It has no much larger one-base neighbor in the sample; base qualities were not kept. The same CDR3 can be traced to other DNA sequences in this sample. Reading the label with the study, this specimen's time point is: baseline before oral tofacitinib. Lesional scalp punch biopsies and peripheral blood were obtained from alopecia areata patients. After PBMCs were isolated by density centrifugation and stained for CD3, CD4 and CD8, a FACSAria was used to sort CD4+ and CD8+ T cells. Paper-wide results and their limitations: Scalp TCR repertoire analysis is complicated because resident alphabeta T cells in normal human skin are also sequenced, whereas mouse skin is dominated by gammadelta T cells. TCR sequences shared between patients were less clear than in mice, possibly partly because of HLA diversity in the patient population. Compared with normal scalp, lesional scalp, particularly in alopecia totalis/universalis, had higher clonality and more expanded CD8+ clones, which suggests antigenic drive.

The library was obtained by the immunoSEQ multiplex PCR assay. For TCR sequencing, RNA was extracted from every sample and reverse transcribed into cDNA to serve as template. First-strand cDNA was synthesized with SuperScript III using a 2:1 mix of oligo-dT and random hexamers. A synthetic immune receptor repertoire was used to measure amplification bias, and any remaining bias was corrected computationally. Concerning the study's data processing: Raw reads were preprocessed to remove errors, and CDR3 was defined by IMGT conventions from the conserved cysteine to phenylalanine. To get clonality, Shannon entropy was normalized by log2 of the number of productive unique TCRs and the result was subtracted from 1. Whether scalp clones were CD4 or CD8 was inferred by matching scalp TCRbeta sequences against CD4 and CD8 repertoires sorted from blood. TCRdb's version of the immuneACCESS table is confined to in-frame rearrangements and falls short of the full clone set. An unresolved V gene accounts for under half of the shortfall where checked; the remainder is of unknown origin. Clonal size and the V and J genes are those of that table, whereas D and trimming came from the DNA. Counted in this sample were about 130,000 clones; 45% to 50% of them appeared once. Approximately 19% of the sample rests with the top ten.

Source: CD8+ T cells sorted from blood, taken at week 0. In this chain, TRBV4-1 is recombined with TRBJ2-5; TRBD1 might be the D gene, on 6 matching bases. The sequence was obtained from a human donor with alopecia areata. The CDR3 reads CASSQEGGETQYF. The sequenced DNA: TGCGCCAGCAGCCAAGAAGGGGGAGAGACCCAGTACTTC.